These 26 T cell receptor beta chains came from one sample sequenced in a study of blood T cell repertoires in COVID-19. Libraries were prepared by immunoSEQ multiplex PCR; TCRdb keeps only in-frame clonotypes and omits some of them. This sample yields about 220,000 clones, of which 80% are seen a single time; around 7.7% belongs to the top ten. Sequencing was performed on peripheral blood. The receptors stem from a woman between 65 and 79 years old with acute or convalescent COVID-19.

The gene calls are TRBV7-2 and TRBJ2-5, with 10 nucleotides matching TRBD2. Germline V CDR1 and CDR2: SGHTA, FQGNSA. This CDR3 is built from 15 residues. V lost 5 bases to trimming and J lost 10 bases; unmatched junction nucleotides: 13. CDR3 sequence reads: CASSPQRGGPEVQYF. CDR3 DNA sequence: TGTGCCAGCAGCCCACAGCGGGGGGGCCCGGAGGTCCAGTACTTC.

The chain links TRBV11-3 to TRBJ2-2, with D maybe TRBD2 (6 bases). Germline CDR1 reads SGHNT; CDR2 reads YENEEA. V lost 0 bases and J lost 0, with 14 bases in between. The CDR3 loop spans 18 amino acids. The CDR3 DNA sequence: TGTGCCAGCAGCTTAGACGGGACTCACCGAACGAACACCGGGGAGCTGTTTTTT. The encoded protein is CASSLDGTHRTNTGELFF.

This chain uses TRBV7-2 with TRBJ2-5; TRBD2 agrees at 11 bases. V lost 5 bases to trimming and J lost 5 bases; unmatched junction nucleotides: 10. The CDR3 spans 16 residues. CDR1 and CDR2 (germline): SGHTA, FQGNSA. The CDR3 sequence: CASSPARLAGYETQYF. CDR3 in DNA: TGTGCCAGCAGCCCCGCGCGACTAGCGGGGTACGAGACCCAGTACTTC. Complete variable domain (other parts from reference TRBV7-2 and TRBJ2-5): GAGVSQSPSNKVTEKGKDVELRCDPISGHTALYWYRQSLGQGLEFLIYFQGNSAPDKSGLPSDRFSAERTGGSVSTLTIQRTQQEDSAVYLCASSPARLAGYETQYFGPGTRLLVL.

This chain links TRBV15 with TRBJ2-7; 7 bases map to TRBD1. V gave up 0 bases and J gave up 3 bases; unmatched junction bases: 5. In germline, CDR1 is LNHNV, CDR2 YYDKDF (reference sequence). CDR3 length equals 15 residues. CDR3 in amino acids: CATSREDRTGYEQYF. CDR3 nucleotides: TGTGCCACCAGCAGAGAGGACAGGACGGGCTACGAGCAGTACTTC.

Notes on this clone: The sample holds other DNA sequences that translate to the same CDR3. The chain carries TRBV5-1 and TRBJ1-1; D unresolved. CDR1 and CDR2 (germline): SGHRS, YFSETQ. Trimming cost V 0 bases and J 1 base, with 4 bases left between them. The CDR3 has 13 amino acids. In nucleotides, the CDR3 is TGCGCCAGCAGCTTGGCGGGGAACACTGAAGCTTTCTTT. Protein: CASSLAGNTEAFF.

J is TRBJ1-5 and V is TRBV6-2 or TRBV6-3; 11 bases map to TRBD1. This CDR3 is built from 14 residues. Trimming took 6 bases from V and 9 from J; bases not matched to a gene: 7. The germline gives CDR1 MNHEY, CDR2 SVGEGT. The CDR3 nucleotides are TGTGCCAGCAGCTCCGGGACAGGGGGAGTGCCCCAGCATTTT. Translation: CASSSGTGGVPQHF.

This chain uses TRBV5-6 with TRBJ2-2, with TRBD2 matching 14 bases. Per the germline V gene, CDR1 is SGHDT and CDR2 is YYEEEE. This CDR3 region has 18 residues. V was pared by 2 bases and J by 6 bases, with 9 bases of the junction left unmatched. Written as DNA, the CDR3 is TGTGCCAGCAGCTTACCGGGACTAGCGGGGGCCGGGCCCGGGGAGCTGTTTTTT. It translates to CASSLPGLAGAGPGELFF.

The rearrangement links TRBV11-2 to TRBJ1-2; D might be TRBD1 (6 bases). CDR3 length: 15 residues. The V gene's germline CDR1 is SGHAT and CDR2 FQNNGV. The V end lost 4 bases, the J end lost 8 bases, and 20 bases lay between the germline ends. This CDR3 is CASSSPRTEVKGYTF. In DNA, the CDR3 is TGTGCCAGCAGCTCCCCCAGGACAGAAGTAAAGGGCTACACCTTC.

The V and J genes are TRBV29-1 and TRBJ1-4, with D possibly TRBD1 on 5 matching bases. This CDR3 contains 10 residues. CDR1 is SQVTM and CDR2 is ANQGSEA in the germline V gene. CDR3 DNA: TGCGGGGGGGGAACTGAAAAACTGTTTTTT. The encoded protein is CGGGTEKLFF.

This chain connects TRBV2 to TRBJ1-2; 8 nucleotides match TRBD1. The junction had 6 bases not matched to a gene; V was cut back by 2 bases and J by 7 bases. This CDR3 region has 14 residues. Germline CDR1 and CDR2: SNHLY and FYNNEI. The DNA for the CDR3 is TGTGCCAGCAGTGAAATCGACAGGGGCTCTGGCTACACCTTC. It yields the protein CASSEIDRGSGYTF.

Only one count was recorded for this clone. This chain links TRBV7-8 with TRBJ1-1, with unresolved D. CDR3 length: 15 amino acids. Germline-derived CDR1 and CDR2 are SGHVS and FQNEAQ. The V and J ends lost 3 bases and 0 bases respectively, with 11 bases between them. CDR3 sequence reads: CASSLSVGLNTEAFF. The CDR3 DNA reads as TGTGCCAGCAGCTTGAGTGTGGGCCTGAACACTGAAGCTTTCTTT. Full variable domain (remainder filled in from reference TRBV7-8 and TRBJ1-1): GAGVSQSPRYKVAKRGQDVALRCDPISGHVSLFWYQQALGQGPEFLTYFQNEAQLDKSGLPSDRFFAERPEGSVSTLKIQRTQQEDSAVYLCASSLSVGLNTEAFFGQGTRLTVV.

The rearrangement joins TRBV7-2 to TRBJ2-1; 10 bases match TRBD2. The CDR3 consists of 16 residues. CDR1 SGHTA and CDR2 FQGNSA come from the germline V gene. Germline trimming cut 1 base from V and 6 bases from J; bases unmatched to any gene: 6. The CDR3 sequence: CASSLGSSGGLNEQFF. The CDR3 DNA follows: TGTGCCAGCAGCTTAGGTAGTAGCGGGGGGCTCAATGAGCAGTTCTTC.

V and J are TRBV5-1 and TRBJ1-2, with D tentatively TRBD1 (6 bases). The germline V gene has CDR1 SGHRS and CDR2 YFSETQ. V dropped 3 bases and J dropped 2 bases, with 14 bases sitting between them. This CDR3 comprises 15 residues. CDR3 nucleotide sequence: TGCGCCAGCAGCTGGTCCCAGGGGTTGAACTATGGCTACACCTTC. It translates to CASSWSQGLNYGYTF.

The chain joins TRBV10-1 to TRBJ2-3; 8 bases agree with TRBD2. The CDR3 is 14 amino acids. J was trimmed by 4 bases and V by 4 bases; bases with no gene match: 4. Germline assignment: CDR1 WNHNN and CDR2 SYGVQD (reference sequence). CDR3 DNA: TGCGCCAGCAGTGTAGCGGGGATAGCAGATACGCAGTATTTT. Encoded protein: CASSVAGIADTQYF.

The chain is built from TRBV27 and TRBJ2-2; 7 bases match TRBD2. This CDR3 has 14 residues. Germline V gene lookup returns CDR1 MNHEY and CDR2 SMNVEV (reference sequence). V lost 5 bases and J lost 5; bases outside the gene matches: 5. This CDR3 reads CASSPGLKTGELFF. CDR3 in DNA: TGTGCCAGCAGTCCGGGACTAAAGACCGGGGAGCTGTTTTTT.

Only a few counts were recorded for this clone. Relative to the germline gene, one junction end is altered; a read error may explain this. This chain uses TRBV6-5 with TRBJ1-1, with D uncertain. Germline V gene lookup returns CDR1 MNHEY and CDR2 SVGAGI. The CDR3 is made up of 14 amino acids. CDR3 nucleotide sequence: TGTGCCAGCATCGAGAGAGGGATGAAGACTGAAGCTTTCTTT. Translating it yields CASIERGMKTEAFF.

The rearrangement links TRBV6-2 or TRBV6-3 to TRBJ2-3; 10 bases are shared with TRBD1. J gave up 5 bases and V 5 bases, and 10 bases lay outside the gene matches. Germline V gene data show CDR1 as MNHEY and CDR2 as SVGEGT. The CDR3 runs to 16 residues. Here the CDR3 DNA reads TGTGCCAGCAGTCCAACCCGGGACAGGGGAGGAGATACGCAGTATTTT. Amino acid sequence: CASSPTRDRGGDTQYF.

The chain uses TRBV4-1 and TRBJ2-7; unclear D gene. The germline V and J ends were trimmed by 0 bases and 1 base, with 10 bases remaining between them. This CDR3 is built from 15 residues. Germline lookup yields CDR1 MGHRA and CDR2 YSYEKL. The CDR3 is CASSQEAVVSYEQYF. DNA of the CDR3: TGCGCCAGCAGCCAAGAAGCCGTAGTTTCCTACGAGCAGTACTTC.

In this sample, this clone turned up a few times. This CDR3 reads CASSLEANSYNEQFF. The CDR3 region has the DNA TGTGCCAGCAGCTTAGAAGCCAACTCCTACAATGAGCAGTTCTTC. The V gene is TRBV7-3, the J gene TRBJ2-1; D gene unclear. Trimming stripped 2 bases from V and 0 bases from J, with 8 bases between. Looked up from germline, CDR1 is SGHTA and CDR2 is FQGTGA. This CDR3 comprises 15 residues.

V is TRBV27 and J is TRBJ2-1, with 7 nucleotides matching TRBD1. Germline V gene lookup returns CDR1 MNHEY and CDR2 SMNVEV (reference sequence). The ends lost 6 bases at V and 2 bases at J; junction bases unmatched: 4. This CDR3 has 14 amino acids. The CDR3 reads CASSPQGPYNEQFF. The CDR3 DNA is TGTGCCAGCAGCCCACAGGGGCCCTACAATGAGCAGTTCTTC.

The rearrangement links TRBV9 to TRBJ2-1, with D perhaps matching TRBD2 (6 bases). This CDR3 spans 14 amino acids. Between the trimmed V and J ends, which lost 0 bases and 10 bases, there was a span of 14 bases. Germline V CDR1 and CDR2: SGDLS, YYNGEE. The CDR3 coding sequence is TGTGCCAGCAGCGTAGTGGACACAGCGGGCGAGCAGTTCTTC. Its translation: CASSVVDTAGEQFF.

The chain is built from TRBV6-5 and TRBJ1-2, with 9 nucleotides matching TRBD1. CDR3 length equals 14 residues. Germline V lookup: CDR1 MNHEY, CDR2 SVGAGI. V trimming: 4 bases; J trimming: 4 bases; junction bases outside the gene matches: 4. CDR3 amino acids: CASSSGQGVYGYTF. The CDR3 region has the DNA TGTGCCAGCAGTTCGGGACAGGGAGTCTATGGCTACACCTTC.

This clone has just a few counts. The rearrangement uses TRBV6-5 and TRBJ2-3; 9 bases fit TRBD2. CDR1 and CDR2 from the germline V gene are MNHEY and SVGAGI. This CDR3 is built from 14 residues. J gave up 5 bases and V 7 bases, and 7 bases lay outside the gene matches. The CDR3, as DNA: TGTGCCAGCATCTCTGCGGGGGGGATAGATACGCAGTATTTT. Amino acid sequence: CASISAGGIDTQYF.

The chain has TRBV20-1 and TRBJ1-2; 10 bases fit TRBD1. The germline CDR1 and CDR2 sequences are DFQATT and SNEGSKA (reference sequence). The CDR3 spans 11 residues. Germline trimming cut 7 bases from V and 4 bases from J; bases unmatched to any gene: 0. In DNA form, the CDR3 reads TGCAGTGGGGACAGGGGCTATGGCTACACCTTC. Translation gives CSGDRGYGYTF.

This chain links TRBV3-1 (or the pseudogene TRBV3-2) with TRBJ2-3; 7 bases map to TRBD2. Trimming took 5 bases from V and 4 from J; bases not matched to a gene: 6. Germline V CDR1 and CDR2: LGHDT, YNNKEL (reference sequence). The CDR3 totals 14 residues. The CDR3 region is CASSGSGAPDTQYF. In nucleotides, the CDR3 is TGTGCCAGCAGCGGGAGCGGGGCCCCAGATACGCAGTATTTT.

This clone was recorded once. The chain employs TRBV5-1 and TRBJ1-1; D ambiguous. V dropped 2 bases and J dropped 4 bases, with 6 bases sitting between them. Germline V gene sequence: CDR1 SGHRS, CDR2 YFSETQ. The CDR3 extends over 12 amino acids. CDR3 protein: CASSFGGTEAFF. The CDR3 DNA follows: TGCGCCAGCAGCTTTGGCGGCACTGAAGCTTTCTTT.